This T cell receptor beta chain is drawn from a study of cytomegalovirus exposure and HLA in healthy donors. The primer mix had 60 Vbeta and 13 Jbeta primers. The repertoire was sequenced with immunoSEQ multiplex PCR; TCRdb's copy has only in-frame clones and lacks some. The sample lists 150,000 to 200,000 clones; 81% were seen once. This clone has a single count. CDR3 size: 13 residues. V lost 10 bases and J lost 4, with 13 bases in between. Germline V lookup: CDR1 SGHVT, CDR2 SQSDAQ. The chain combines TRBV7-4 with TRBJ1-4; a possible D gene is TRBD1 (5 bases). This sequence originates from a man aged 45-60 years in good health and CMV-seronegative. The sequencing sample was made of PBMCs. The CDR3, as DNA: TGTGCCACCGCGGGACGGGATAATGAAAAACTGTTTTTT. This sequence encodes CATAGRDNEKLFF. Drawing the rest from reference TRBV7-4 and TRBJ1-4, the complete variable domain is GAGVSQSPRYKVAKRGRDVALRCDSISGHVTLYWYRQTLGQGSEVLTYSQSDAQRDKSGRPSGRFSAERPERSVSTLKIQRTEQGDSAVYLCATAGRDNEKLFFGSGTQLSVL.